This T cell receptor beta chain was captured in a study of blood T cell repertoires in COVID-19 (dated by TCRdb to about 2020). Regarding the research as a whole: Collaborator samples came from the United States, Italy and Spain and covered acute and convalescent phases of COVID-19. The prospective study material was composed of cDNA or gDNA derived from T cells, B-cell-depleted T cells, or PBMCs. Subjects who had been exposed to COVID-19, were actively infected with it, or had recovered from it provided the deeply sampled blood TCRbeta repertoires that made up the dataset. The repertoires were made available in a free public database intended to serve as a resource for research on the immune response to SARS-CoV-2. The samples were drawn from two sources: the first 160 participants of the ongoing ImmuneRACE study, and over 950 subjects contributed by 6 global collaborators. Sample metadata almost always included a de-identified subject ID, COVID-19 status, age in years and sex. HLA class I and class II types, where available, came from metadata supplied by the sample provider rather than from assay-based typing.

Participants in the prospective study were aged roughly 18 to 90 years, lived in over 20 United States geographic areas, and enrolled through a virtual design. Cohort assignment in the prospective study relied on participant-reported clinical history from a screening survey and a study questionnaire. A participant counted as exposed if, within 2 weeks of entering the study, that participant had been in contact with someone who had a PCR-confirmed or clinician-diagnosed COVID-19 case. Each participant in the prospective study had whole blood, serum and a nasopharyngeal or oropharyngeal swab collected by mobile phlebotomists. Participants in the prospective study had the option to provide additional blood draws and questionnaires over a roughly two-month period. Before DNA extraction, blood samples from the prospective study were shipped at room temperature or frozen. As to this clone: The target of this receptor is not known. Per-base qualities were not stored, and no clone one base away is much larger.

TCRbeta CDR3 regions were amplified from genomic DNA using the immunoSEQ Assay, a bias-controlled multiplex PCR. The paper's data handling went like this. Within the assay, amplification of reference gene primers was used to estimate how many nucleated cells each sample contained. Sequence reads were collapsed and filtered to measure the absolute abundance of every unique TCRbeta CDR3 rearrangement. For each sample, productive Simpson clonality was calculated as the square root of Simpson's diversity index over productive rearrangements. TCRdb's version of the immuneACCESS table is confined to in-frame rearrangements and falls short of the full clone set. An unresolved V gene accounts for under half of the shortfall where checked; the remainder is of unknown origin. D and trimming were read from the DNA, whereas the V and J calls and clone size are those reported in that table. This sample holds roughly 140,000 clones; approximately 84% were observed only once. The top ten clones comprise 1.5% to 2% of the sample.

The paper's findings and limits, for the study overall: Clinical and demographic metadata were provided uncurated, with the amount varying by source and participant.

The CDR3 holds 12 amino acids from the cysteine to the phenylalanine. Kept here is only the CDR3 DNA, which spans 36 bases and is read in frame from base 1. V is cut by 2 bases and J by 10 bases, and the space between the germline ends is 6 bases. The germline V gene encodes CDR1 MNHEY and CDR2 SMNVEV (reference sequence). The chain employs TRBV27 and TRBJ1-6; the D gene remains uncertain. Sequenced: PBMCs or T cells enriched from blood (not recorded which). The TCR sequence derives from a woman younger than 30 who had been exposed to COVID-19. The CDR3 protein sequence reads: CASSLIGSPLHF. The nucleotide sequence is given as TGTGCCAGCAGTTTAATCGGGTCACCCCTCCACTTT.